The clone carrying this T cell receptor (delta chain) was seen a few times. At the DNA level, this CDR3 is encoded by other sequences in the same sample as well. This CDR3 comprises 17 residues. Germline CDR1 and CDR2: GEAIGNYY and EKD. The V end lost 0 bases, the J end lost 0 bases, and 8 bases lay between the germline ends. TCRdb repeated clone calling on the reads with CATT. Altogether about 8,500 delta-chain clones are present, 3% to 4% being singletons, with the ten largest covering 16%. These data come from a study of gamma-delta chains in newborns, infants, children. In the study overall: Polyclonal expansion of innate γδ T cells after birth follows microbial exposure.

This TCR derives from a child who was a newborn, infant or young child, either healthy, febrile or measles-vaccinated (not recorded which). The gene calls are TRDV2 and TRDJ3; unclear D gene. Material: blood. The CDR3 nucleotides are TGTGCCTGTGACACCGCGGGACCCTCCTGGGACACCCGACAGATGTTTTTC. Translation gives CACDTAGPSWDTRQMFF.